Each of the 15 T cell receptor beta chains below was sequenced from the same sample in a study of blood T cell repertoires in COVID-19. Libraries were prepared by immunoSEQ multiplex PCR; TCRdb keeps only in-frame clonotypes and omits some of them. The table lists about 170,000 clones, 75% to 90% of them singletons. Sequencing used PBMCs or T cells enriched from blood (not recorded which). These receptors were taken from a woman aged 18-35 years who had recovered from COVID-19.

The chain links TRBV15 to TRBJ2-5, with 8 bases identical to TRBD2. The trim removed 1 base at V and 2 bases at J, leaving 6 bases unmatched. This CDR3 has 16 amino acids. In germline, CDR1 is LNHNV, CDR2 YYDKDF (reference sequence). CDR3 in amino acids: CATSRGRTSQQETQYF. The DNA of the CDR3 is TGTGCCACCAGCAGAGGGCGGACTAGCCAACAAGAGACCCAGTACTTC.

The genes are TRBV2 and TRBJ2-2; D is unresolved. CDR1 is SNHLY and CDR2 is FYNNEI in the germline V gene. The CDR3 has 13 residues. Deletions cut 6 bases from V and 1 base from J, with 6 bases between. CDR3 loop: CASSPENTGELFF. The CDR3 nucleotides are TGTGCCAGCAGCCCAGAGAACACCGGGGAGCTGTTTTTT.

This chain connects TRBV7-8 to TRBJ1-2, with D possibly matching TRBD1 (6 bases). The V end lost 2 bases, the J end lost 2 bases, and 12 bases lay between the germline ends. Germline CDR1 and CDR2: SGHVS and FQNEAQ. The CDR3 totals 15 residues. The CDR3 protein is CASSLSSGENYGYTF. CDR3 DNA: TGTGCCAGCAGCTTAAGCTCAGGGGAGAACTATGGCTACACCTTC.

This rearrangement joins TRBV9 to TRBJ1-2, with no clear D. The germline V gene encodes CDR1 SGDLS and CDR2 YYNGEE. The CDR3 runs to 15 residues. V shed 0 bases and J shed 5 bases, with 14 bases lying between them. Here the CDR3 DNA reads TGTGCCAGCAGCGTAGGAGCGGACCCCTCTTATGGCTACACCTTC. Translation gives CASSVGADPSYGYTF.

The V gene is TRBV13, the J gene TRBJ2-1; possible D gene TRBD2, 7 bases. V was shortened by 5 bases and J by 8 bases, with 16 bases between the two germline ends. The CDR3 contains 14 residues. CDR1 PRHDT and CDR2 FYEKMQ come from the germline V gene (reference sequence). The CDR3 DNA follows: TGTGCCAGCAGCGCCGTTACGGGGGGCGATGAGCAGTTCTTC. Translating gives CASSAVTGGDEQFF.

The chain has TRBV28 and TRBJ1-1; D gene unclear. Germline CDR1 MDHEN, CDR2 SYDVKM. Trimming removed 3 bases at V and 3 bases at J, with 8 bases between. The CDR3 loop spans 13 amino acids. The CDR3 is CASSFAGYTEAFF. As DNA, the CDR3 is TGTGCCAGCAGTTTCGCGGGGTACACTGAAGCTTTCTTT.

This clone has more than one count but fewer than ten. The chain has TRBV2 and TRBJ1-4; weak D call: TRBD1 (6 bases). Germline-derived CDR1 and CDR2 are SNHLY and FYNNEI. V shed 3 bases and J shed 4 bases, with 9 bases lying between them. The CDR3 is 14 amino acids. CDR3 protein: CASSEDSNNEKLFF. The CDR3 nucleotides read TGTGCCAGCAGTGAGGACAGCAATAATGAAAAACTGTTTTTT.

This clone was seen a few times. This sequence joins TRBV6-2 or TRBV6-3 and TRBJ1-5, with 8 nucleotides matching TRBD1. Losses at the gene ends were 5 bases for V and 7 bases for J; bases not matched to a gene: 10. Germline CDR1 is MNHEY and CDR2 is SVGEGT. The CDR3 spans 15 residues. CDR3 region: CASSPGQGEGQPQHF. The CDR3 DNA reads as TGTGCCAGCAGTCCCGGACAGGGCGAAGGGCAGCCCCAGCATTTT.

The CDR3 sequence is CASSPSGGDHGYTF. For the CDR3, the DNA is TGTGCCAGCAGCCCCTCGGGAGGGGATCATGGCTACACCTTC. The genes are TRBV5-5 and TRBJ1-2; TRBD1 might be the D (5 bases). From germline, CDR1 is SGHKS and CDR2 YYEKEE (reference sequence). The CDR3 sequence is 14 residues long. V was cut by 4 bases and J by 6 bases, with 16 bases left in between.

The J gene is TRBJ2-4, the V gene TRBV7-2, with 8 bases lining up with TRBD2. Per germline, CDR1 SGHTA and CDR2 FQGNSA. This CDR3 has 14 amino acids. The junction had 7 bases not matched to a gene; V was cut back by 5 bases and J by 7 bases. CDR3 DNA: TGTGCCAGCAGCCCCGGGGGGGGCCGGAACATTCAGTACTTC. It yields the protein CASSPGGGRNIQYF.

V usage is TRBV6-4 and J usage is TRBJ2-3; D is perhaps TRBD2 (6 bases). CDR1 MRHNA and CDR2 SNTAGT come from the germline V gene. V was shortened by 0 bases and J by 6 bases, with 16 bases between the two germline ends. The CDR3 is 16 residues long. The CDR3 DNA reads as TGTGCCAGCAGTGACTCCCGACTAGGCGCCCGGGATACGCAGTATTTT. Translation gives CASSDSRLGARDTQYF.

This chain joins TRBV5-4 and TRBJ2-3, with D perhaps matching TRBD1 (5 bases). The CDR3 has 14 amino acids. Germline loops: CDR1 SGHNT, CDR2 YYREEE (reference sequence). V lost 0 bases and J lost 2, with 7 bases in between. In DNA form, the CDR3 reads TGTGCCAGCAGCTTGGGACAGAACACAGATACGCAGTATTTT. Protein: CASSLGQNTDTQYF. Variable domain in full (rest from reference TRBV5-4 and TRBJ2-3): ETGVTQSPTHLIKTRGQQVTLRCSSQSGHNTVSWYQQALGQGPQFIFQYYREEENGRGNFPPRFSGLQFPNYSSELNVNALELDDSALYLCASSLGQNTDTQYFGPGTRLTVL.

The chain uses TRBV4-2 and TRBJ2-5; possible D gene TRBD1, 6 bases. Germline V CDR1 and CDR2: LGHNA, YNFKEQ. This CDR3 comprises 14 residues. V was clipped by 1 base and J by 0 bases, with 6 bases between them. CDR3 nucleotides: TGTGCCAGCAGCCAAGCAGGGGACCAAGAGACCCAGTACTTC. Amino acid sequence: CASSQAGDQETQYF.

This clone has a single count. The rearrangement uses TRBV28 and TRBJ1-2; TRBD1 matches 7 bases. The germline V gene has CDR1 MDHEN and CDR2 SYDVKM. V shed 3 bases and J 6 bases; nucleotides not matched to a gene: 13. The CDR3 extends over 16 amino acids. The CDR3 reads CASSFPLPTGLDGYTF. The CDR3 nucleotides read TGTGCCAGCAGTTTCCCACTCCCGACAGGGCTGGATGGCTACACCTTC.

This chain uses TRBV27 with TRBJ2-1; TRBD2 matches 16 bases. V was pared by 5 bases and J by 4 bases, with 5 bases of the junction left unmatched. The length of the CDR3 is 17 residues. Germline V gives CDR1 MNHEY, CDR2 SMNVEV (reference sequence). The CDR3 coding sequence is TGTGCCAGCAGTGGGGGGACTAGCGGGAGGGCTTACAATGAGCAGTTCTTC. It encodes CASSGGTSGRAYNEQFF.